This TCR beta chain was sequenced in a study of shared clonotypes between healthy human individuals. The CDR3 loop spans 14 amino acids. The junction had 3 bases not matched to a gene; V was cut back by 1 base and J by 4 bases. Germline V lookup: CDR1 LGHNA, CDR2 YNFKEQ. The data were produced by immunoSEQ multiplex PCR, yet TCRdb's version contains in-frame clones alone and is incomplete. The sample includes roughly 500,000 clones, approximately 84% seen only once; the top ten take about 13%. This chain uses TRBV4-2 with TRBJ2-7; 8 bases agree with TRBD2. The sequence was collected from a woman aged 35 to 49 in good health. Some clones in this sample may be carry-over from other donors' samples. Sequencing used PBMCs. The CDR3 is CASSQAGGGYEQYF. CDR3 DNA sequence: TGTGCCAGCAGCCAAGCGGGAGGGGGGTACGAGCAGTACTTC.